A single sample gave rise to the 9 T cell receptor beta chains below, sequenced in a study of T cells in Graves' hyperthyroidism and ophthalmopathy. Amplified TCR beta CDR3 regions derived from RNA transcripts. The study used the HTBI primer set for a first-round RT-PCR of the TCR CDR3. Using its own MiXCR run on the multiplex PCR reads, TCRdb lists one record per CDR3 protein. The sample holds around 600,000 distinct CDR3 sequences, more than 12% seen once. Source material: blood. The source of these receptors is a woman aged 45-59 years with Graves' ophthalmopathy.

The gene calls are TRBV20-1 and TRBJ2-2; the match to TRBD2 covers 10 bases. This CDR3 has 16 residues. V was pared by 0 bases and J by 5 bases, with 6 bases of the junction left unmatched. CDR1 is DFQATT and CDR2 is SNEGSKA in the germline V gene (reference sequence). DNA of the CDR3: TGCAGTGCTAGAGATAGGCTAGCGGGAGAAACCGGGGAGCTGTTTTTT. It encodes CSARDRLAGETGELFF.

A remark on this clonotype: The CDR3 ends on some other residue instead of the conserved phenylalanine or tryptophan, so this is likely a read error. V usage is TRBV5-1 and J usage is TRBJ2-7; 9 bases map to TRBD1. The length of the CDR3 is 15 residues. Germline loops: CDR1 SGHRS, CDR2 YFSETQ. The V and J ends lost 4 bases and 2 bases, in that order; junction bases with no gene match: 7. The CDR3 loop reads CASSPSGTGPYEQYL. In DNA form, the CDR3 reads TGCGCCAGCAGCCCTTCCGGGACAGGGCCCTACGAGCAGTACCTC.

This clonotype was recorded many times. V usage is TRBV18 and J usage is TRBJ2-5, with a tentative D call TRBD1 (5 bases). Germline assignment: CDR1 KGHSH and CDR2 LQKENI. V lost 1 base and J lost 2, with 8 bases in between. The CDR3 covers 14 residues. CDR3 sequence (DNA): TGTGCCAGCTCACCACTCAGGGTTCAAGAGACCCAGTACTTC. Translated, it gives CASSPLRVQETQYF. Based on the CDR3 plus reference TRBV18 and TRBJ2-5, the full variable domain is NAGVMQNPRHLVRRRGQEARLRCSPMKGHSHVYWYRQLPEEGLKFMVYLQKENIIDESGMPKERFSAEFPKEGPSILRIQQVVRGDSAAYFCASSPLRVQETQYFGPGTRLLVL.

In this sample, this clonotype turned up many times. The genes are TRBV7-3 and TRBJ1-1; 8 nucleotides match TRBD1. The V and J ends lost 5 bases and 6 bases, in that order; junction bases with no gene match: 11. This CDR3 is 15 amino acids long. The germline gives CDR1 SGHTA, CDR2 FQGTGA. This CDR3 is CASSPRTGMGSEAFF. The CDR3, as DNA: TGTGCCAGCAGCCCACGGACAGGGATGGGCTCTGAAGCTTTCTTT.

This clonotype has just a few counts. The DNA of the CDR3 is TGTGCCAGCAGCTTATTGACGGGTGTCGGGGAGCTGTTTTTT. This codes for CASSLLTGVGELFF. The chain carries TRBV7-3 and TRBJ2-2; D not resolved. CDR3 length: 14 amino acids. V lost 2 bases, J lost 7 bases, and 11 bases lay in between. Germline loops: CDR1 SGHTA, CDR2 FQGTGA.

Comment on this clonotype: A junction boundary mismatches the germline segment, possibly from a read error. J is TRBJ2-3 and V is TRBV7-2, with 7 positions matching TRBD2. The CDR3 sequence is 14 residues long. In germline, CDR1 is SGHTA, CDR2 FQGNSA. Here the CDR3 reads CAGSPGGRAQAQYF. For the CDR3, the DNA is TGTGCCGGCAGCCCCGGAGGGAGGGCCCAGGCGCAGTATTTT.

This clonotype was counted at least ten times. The chain employs TRBV28 and TRBJ1-1; 10 nucleotides align to TRBD1. Losses at the gene ends were 7 bases for V and 3 bases for J; bases not matched to a gene: 5. The CDR3 spans 14 residues. Germline V lookup: CDR1 MDHEN, CDR2 SYDVKM. The CDR3 region is CASTLGQGDTEAFF. As DNA, the CDR3 is TGTGCCAGCACCCTAGGACAGGGGGACACTGAAGCTTTCTTT.

This clonotype was seen more than once but under ten times. The chain uses TRBV6-2 or TRBV6-3 and TRBJ1-3, with D hard to call. This CDR3 region has 15 residues. The germline gives CDR1 MNHEY, CDR2 SVGEGT. V lost 2 bases to trimming and J lost 4 bases, with 12 bases between them. The CDR3 nucleotides read TGTGCCAGCAGTTACGGCGGTCCTGGAGGAAACACCATATATTTT. This translates into CASSYGGPGGNTIYF.

This clonotype was recorded at least ten times. The rearrangement links TRBV6-2 or TRBV6-3 to TRBJ2-3; D remains ambiguous. Germline CDR1 MNHEY, CDR2 SVGEGT. The CDR3 totals 16 residues. V lost 4 bases and J lost 3, with 17 bases in between. The CDR3 region is CASSLRALGITDTQYF. In nucleotides, the CDR3 is TGTGCCAGCAGTTTGCGAGCGCTTGGGATAACAGATACGCAGTATTTT.